This TCR beta chain was observed in a study of blood T cells in healthy people across ages. Combining a sample-barcoded 5' primer with a J-beta primer mix, a second PCR ran for roughly 6 to 11 cycles. TCRdb used MiXCR to reprocess the 5' RACE reads, holding one entry per CDR3 protein. The data show fewer than 800,000 distinct CDR3 sequences, with about 30% seen just once and less than 20% held by the top ten. CDR1 DFQATT and CDR2 SNEGSKA come from the germline V gene (reference sequence). This CDR3 has 16 residues. With 3 bases clipped from V and 4 bases from J, the junction kept 9 bases outside the gene matches. This clonotype was counted ten times or more.

The chain carries TRBV20-1 and TRBJ2-5; 12 positions agree with TRBD2. Sequenced: blood. The clonotype originates from a woman at least 80 years old in good health. For the CDR3, the DNA is TGCAGTGCTAGTCTCCCTAGCGGGGGGGCGGGAGAGACCCAGTACTTC. Protein sequence: CSASLPSGGAGETQYF.